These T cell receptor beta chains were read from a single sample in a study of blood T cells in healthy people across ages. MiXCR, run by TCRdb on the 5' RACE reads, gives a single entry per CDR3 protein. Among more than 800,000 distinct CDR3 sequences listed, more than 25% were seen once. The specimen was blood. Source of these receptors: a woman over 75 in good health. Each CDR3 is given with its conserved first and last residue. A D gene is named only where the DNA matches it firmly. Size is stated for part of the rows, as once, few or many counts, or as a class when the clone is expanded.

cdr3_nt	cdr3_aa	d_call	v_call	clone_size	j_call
TGTGCCAGCAGCTCGACCACATGGGGTAATTCACCCCTCCACTTT	CASSSTTWGNSPLHF	NA	TRBV7-2	NA	TRBJ1-6
TGTGCCAGCAGGAAGGCGGGAACGGGGCAAGAGACCCAGTACTTC	CASRKAGTGQETQYF	NA	TRBV27	many	TRBJ2-5
TGTGCCAGCAGCGTAGGACAGGGGGCGTCTGGCTACACCTTC	CASSVGQGASGYTF	TRBD1	TRBV9	few	TRBJ1-2
TGCGCCAGCAGCTTGGGAACAGGGATGTCCTACGAGCAGTACTTC	CASSLGTGMSYEQYF	NA	TRBV5-1	many	TRBJ2-7
TGCAGTGCTCTCAGCGTGGGGAAGGGCACAGATACGCAGTATTTT	CSALSVGKGTDTQYF	NA	TRBV20-1	NA	TRBJ2-3
TGTGCCACCCATCGCGGCGCTAGCGCAGTCTCCTACGAGCAGTACTTC	CATHRGASAVSYEQYF	NA	TRBV2	NA	TRBJ2-7
TGCAGTGCTGGGAGGCGAGGGAGGAACACCAGGGAGCTGTTTTTT	CSAGRRGRNTRELFF	NA	TRBV20-1	NA	TRBJ2-2
TGTGCCAGCAGGGAGGGTAGGACCGCTGAAGCTTTCTTT	CASREGRTAEAFF	NA	TRBV2	NA	TRBJ1-1
TGTGCCAGCACCAGCTTACGTGCGGACACTGAAGCTTTCTTT	CASTSLRADTEAFF	NA	TRBV7-2	few	TRBJ1-1
TGCGCCAGCAGCAACCGGACAGGGAGGAATGGCTACACCTTC	CASSNRTGRNGYTF	TRBD1	TRBV5-1	many	TRBJ1-2
TGCAGTGCTTGGGACAGTAATCAGCCCCAGCATTTT	CSAWDSNQPQHF	TRBD1	TRBV20-1	NA	TRBJ1-5
TGTGCCAGCTTCCAGCCGGGACTAGCGGGGGGCGCAGATACGCAGTATTTT	CASFQPGLAGGADTQYF	TRBD2	TRBV6-1	NA	TRBJ2-3
TGTGCCAGCAGACGACTGACTTCAGGGGAGACCCAGTACTTC	CASRRLTSGETQYF	NA	TRBV6-1	many	TRBJ2-5
TGTGCCAGTAGTATAAAGGGGTACAATGAGCAGTTCTTC	CASSIKGYNEQFF	NA	TRBV19	many	TRBJ2-1
TGCAGTGCTAGAGAAGGTGGGCTCTTAATGAACACTGAAGCTTTCTTT	CSAREGGLLMNTEAFF	NA	TRBV20-1	NA	TRBJ1-1
TGTGCCAGCAGCGTTCAAAGACGAGGCTACAATGAGCAGTTCTTC	CASSVQRRGYNEQFF	NA	TRBV7-2	many	TRBJ2-1
TGTGCCATCAGACGACAGGGGGACGAGCAGTACTTC	CAIRRQGDEQYF	TRBD1	TRBV10-3	many	TRBJ2-7
TGTGCCAGCAGTATCCTGGGGACAGGGATTGAGCAGTTCTTC	CASSILGTGIEQFF	TRBD1	TRBV27	NA	TRBJ2-1
TGTGCCAGCAGCCAATTCGGGACCGACTATGGCTACACCTTC	CASSQFGTDYGYTF	NA	TRBV4-2	few	TRBJ1-2
TGTGCCAGCACCAACGGATTAGCGGCTCAAGAGACCCAGTACTTC	CASTNGLAAQETQYF	NA	TRBV9	many	TRBJ2-5
TGTGCCAGCAGTTTTAAGGGACAGGATGGCTACACCTTC	CASSFKGQDGYTF	TRBD1	TRBV27	many	TRBJ1-2
TGCAGTGCGGAGACAGGGGGCGCGGGAAACAATGAGCAGTTCTTC	CSAETGGAGNNEQFF	TRBD1	TRBV20-1	many	TRBJ2-1
TGCGCCAGCAGCCAAGCGCACTCCGGGACTGAAGCTTTCTTT	CASSQAHSGTEAFF	NA	TRBV4-3	few	TRBJ1-1
TGCAGCGTTGAGGGACAGTCTGGCTACGAGCAGTACTTC	CSVEGQSGYEQYF	TRBD1	TRBV29-1	many	TRBJ2-7
TGTGCCAGCAGCCAATACCGTTTCCAGACGAACACTGGAGCTTTCTTT	CASSQYRFQTNTGAFF	NA	TRBV7-2	NA	TRBJ1-1
TGCGCCAGCAGCCGGCCTACTGGGGTCGAGCAGTACTTC	CASSRPTGVEQYF	NA	TRBV5-1	many	TRBJ2-7
TGTGCCAGCAGCTTAGCTCTAGCGGACTGGGGGACCCAGTACTTC	CASSLALADWGTQYF	TRBD2	TRBV7-9	many	TRBJ2-5
TGCAGTGCTATTAGCGGGGGGGGGACAGATACGCAGTATTTT	CSAISGGGTDTQYF	TRBD2	TRBV20-1	few	TRBJ2-3
TGCAGCGTTGATTCCCAGGGGGGAAGGGAGACCCAGTACTTC	CSVDSQGGRETQYF	NA	TRBV29-1	NA	TRBJ2-5
TGTGCCAGCAGTTACTCGTTTGCCCCATACAGGTCAAGCTATGGCTACACCTTC	CASSYSFAPYRSSYGYTF	NA	TRBV6-5	many	TRBJ1-2
TGTGCCAGCAGTTTTGTAGTTTGGACACCCTACAATGAGCAGTACTTC	CASSFVVWTPYNEQYF	NA	TRBV28	few	TRBJ2-7
TGCAGTGCTATGCTTAGCGGGAGGGTGAACTACGAGCAGTACTTC	CSAMLSGRVNYEQYF	TRBD2	TRBV20-1	NA	TRBJ2-7
TGTGCCAGCAGTTTATGGACAGATACGCAGTATTTT	CASSLWTDTQYF	NA	TRBV12-3/TRBV12-4	many	TRBJ2-3
TGTGCCAGCAGCTTATACAGGGAGAGCATTCAGTACTTC	CASSLYRESIQYF	NA	TRBV7-6	many	TRBJ2-4
TGTGCCAGCAGTGAGTACAGGGGGAATAGCAATCAGCCCCAGCATTTT	CASSEYRGNSNQPQHF	TRBD1	TRBV6-1	few	TRBJ1-5
TGTGCCAGCAGTTACGACGGACAGTTTGGCTACACCTTC	CASSYDGQFGYTF	NA	TRBV6-6	NA	TRBJ1-2